The 14 T cell receptor beta chains reported below all come from one sample, sequenced in a study of blood T cell repertoires in COVID-19. This table comes from immunoSEQ multiplex PCR, and its TCRdb copy is limited to in-frame clones, with some not included. In the table there are just over 150,000 clones, less than 85% of which are singletons. Sequenced input: peripheral blood. The receptors stem from a human donor with acute or convalescent COVID-19. The donor label of this sample is uncertain.

The chain couples TRBV5-5 to TRBJ1-1, with D unresolved. The CDR3 is 12 amino acids. Germline V gives CDR1 SGHKS, CDR2 YYEKEE (reference sequence). Trimming cost V 1 base and J 8 bases, with 9 bases left between them. The CDR3: CASSLTAKEAFF. CDR3 nucleotide sequence: TGTGCCAGCAGCTTGACAGCCAAAGAAGCTTTCTTT.

This clone has a single count. The V gene is TRBV4-1, the J gene TRBJ1-3; possibly TRBD1 for D (6 bases). Deletions cut 5 bases from V and 2 bases from J, with 13 bases between. In germline, CDR1 is MGHRA, CDR2 YSYEKL. This CDR3 has 15 residues. For the CDR3, the DNA is TGCGCCAGCAGCTCCAACAAGGGGGCTGGAAACACCATATATTTT. Protein: CASSSNKGAGNTIYF.

This clone was counted only a few times. The chain has TRBV6-2 or TRBV6-3 and TRBJ2-2, with a possible D match to TRBD1 (6 bases). V lost 0 bases and J lost 3, with 11 bases in between. The CDR3 runs 16 residues. CDR1 is MNHEY and CDR2 is SVGEGT in the germline V gene. CDR3 in DNA: TGTGCCAGCAGTTACTCGCAGGGGTGGTACACCGGGGAGCTGTTTTTT. As protein: CASSYSQGWYTGELFF.

The rearrangement joins TRBV20-1 to TRBJ1-3; D gene unclear. Germline V gene data show CDR1 as DFQATT and CDR2 as SNEGSKA (reference sequence). V lost 3 bases and J lost 2, with 11 bases in between. The CDR3 covers 14 residues. The DNA of the CDR3 is TGCAGTGCTAGTTTGGAGTTAACTGGAAACACCATATATTTT. Translation: CSASLELTGNTIYF.

CDR3 nucleotides: TGTGCCAGCAGCTTAGCGCCACCGGGACAGGGACATCAGCCCCAGCATTTT. It translates to CASSLAPPGQGHQPQHF. The rearrangement links TRBV7-2 to TRBJ1-5; 9 bases map to TRBD1. The CDR3 spans 17 residues. Trimming removed 0 bases from V and 5 bases from J; junction bases left unmatched: 8. Germline CDR1 reads SGHTA; CDR2 reads FQGNSA. The full variable domain, rest sourced from reference TRBV7-2 and TRBJ1-5, is GAGVSQSPSNKVTEKGKDVELRCDPISGHTALYWYRQSLGQGLEFLIYFQGNSAPDKSGLPSDRFSAERTGGSVSTLTIQRTQQEDSAVYLCASSLAPPGQGHQPQHFGDGTRLSIL.

This clone was seen a single time. The chain links TRBV6-2 or TRBV6-3 to TRBJ2-2; 7 nucleotides agree with TRBD1. Unmatched junction bases numbered 22, after V lost 3 bases and J lost 3 bases. The CDR3 is 21 amino acids. Germline V gene lookup returns CDR1 MNHEY and CDR2 SVGEGT. The CDR3, as DNA: TGTGCCAGCAGTTATATGATCTCGCGCGACAGGGATCGAGAGGACACCGGGGAGCTGTTTTTT. It codes for CASSYMISRDRDREDTGELFF.

This chain joins TRBV24-1 and TRBJ1-1; D ambiguous. There are 13 residues in the CDR3. In germline, CDR1 is KGHDR, CDR2 SFDVKD. Trimming removed 2 bases at V and 1 base at J, with 4 bases between. The CDR3 nucleotides are TGTGCCACCAGTGATTCGGGGAACACTGAAGCTTTCTTT. Translating it yields CATSDSGNTEAFF.

The rearrangement joins TRBV4-1 to TRBJ1-1; no clear D. The V end lost 3 bases, the J end lost 1 base, and 9 bases lay between the germline ends. The CDR3 consists of 14 residues. Germline values: CDR1 MGHRA, CDR2 YSYEKL. CDR3 loop: CASSHRTTNTEAFF. The CDR3 DNA sequence: TGCGCCAGCAGCCACCGAACAACGAACACTGAAGCTTTCTTT.

The chain is built from TRBV4-1 and TRBJ1-5; D may be TRBD1 (5 bases). The CDR3 extends over 12 amino acids. The ends were cut back, 4 bases at V and 9 bases at J, with 10 bases in the middle. Per germline, CDR1 MGHRA and CDR2 YSYEKL. CDR3 amino acids: CASSLPQGPQHF. CDR3 in DNA: TGCGCCAGCAGCCTGCCTCAGGGGCCCCAGCATTTT.

This chain connects TRBV19 to TRBJ1-6; 8 nucleotides agree with TRBD1. This CDR3 region has 15 residues. Trimming at V came to 7 bases and at J to 3 bases, leaving 5 bases not matched to a gene. Germline CDR1 LNHDA, CDR2 SQIVND (reference sequence). The CDR3 loop reads CASKPGQVYNSPLHF. The CDR3 nucleotides are TGTGCCAGTAAGCCGGGACAGGTCTATAATTCACCCCTCCACTTT.

CDR3 loop: CASSQNDRGEAFF. CDR3 nucleotides: TGTGCCAGTAGTCAAAACGACAGGGGTGAAGCTTTCTTT. The chain combines TRBV19 with TRBJ1-1, with 8 bases matching TRBD1. J gave up 7 bases and V 5 bases, and 6 bases lay outside the gene matches. The CDR3 covers 13 residues. Per germline, CDR1 LNHDA and CDR2 SQIVND (reference sequence).

V is TRBV7-3 and J is TRBJ2-1; 11 nucleotides line up with TRBD2. J gave up 7 bases and V 5 bases, and 7 bases lay outside the gene matches. The CDR3 totals 15 residues. Germline V lookup: CDR1 SGHTA, CDR2 FQGTGA. The CDR3 nucleotides are TGTGCCAGCAGCCCATTAGCGGGGGGGCCAAATGAGCAGTTCTTC. It codes for CASSPLAGGPNEQFF. Together with reference TRBV7-3 and TRBJ2-1, the CDR3 gives the full variable domain: GAGVSQTPSNKVTEKGKYVELRCDPISGHTALYWYRQSLGQGPEFLIYFQGTGAADDSGLPNDRFFAVRPEGSVSTLKIQRTERGDSAVYLCASSPLAGGPNEQFFGPGTRLTVL.

V and J are TRBV3-1 (or the pseudogene TRBV3-2) and TRBJ1-2; TRBD1 aligns across 7 bases. Germline V gives CDR1 LGHDT, CDR2 YNNKEL (reference sequence). Germline trimming cut 4 bases from V and 4 bases from J; bases unmatched to any gene: 3. CDR3 length: 13 residues. The CDR3 sequence: CASSPRTGYGYTF. The CDR3 nucleotides are TGTGCCAGCAGCCCCCGGACAGGCTATGGCTACACCTTC.

The chain recombines TRBV28 with TRBJ1-2, with D perhaps TRBD1 (6 bases). V was cut by 6 bases and J by 1 base, with 12 bases left in between. The germline CDR1 and CDR2 sequences are MDHEN and SYDVKM. The CDR3 covers 14 residues. The CDR3 DNA sequence: TGTGCCAGCAGCGTTGGACAGCTTAACTATGGCTACACCTTC. Translated: CASSVGQLNYGYTF.